The rows below give T cell receptor beta chains drawn from one sample of a study of blood T cell repertoires in COVID-19. Some clones are missing from TCRdb's copy, which holds only in-frame ones; the method was immunoSEQ multiplex PCR. The top ten clones hold 2.3% of a sample with 250,000 to 300,000 clones, approximately 90% of them seen once. The specimen was PBMCs or T cells enriched from blood (not recorded which). All receptors derive from a woman between 40 and 50 years old with acute COVID-19. The conserved cysteine and the conserved F or W are not part of the CDR3 here. D genes are given only for firm matches.

>11|TRBV9|.|TRBJ1-1
ASSPGVNTEAF
>11|TRBV6-5|TRBD1|TRBJ1-1
ATSGTGDTEAF
>13|TRBV14|TRBD1|TRBJ1-1
ASSRTGTLNTEAF
>17|TRBV18|.|TRBJ1-5
ASSPKSDRAFNSNQPQH
>12|TRBV6-5|TRBD2|TRBJ2-7
ASSLGLGRDEQY
>13|TRBV5-5|.|TRBJ2-7
ASSLGARGAYEQY
>11|TRBV29-1|.|TRBJ2-3
SVDGGRGDTQY
>14|TRBV30|TRBD2|TRBJ2-1
AWSVRVAGTYNEQF
>13|TRBV5-5|.|TRBJ2-3
ASSLAPARPDTQY
>14|TRBV15|.|TRBJ2-2
ATSRVSRANTGELF
>11|TRBV9|.|TRBJ2-3
ASSVGKSGAQY
>12|TRBV7-2|.|TRBJ1-5
ASSPTAGDQPQH
>10|TRBV29-1|.|TRBJ1-2
SVRERSHGYT
>10|TRBV19|.|TRBJ2-1
ASSISANEQF
>12|TRBV30|.|TRBJ2-1
AWSVGSSYNEQF
>14|TRBV4-1|TRBD2|TRBJ2-1
ASSPGPGGAGNEQF
>11|TRBV19|TRBD1|TRBJ1-6
ASGTGLFSPLH
>14|TRBV5-8|TRBD1|TRBJ1-4
ASSFRGTGLNEKLF
>19|TRBV6-6|TRBD2|TRBJ2-3
ASSPYGGAGDPGVGTDTQY
>12|TRBV11-3|.|TRBJ1-1
ASSLGQENTEAF
>14|TRBV7-9|TRBD1|TRBJ2-1
ASVFYGQGGTNEQF
>10|TRBV28|.|TRBJ2-7
ASSFTGNEQY
>15|TRBV28|TRBD1|TRBJ1-6
ASSSRTGLHYNSPLH
>13|TRBV5-4|TRBD1|TRBJ1-4
ASSPGDRAIEKLF
>14|TRBV4-2|.|TRBJ1-5
ASSQDLSQFNQPQH
>12|TRBV24-1|.|TRBJ1-5
ATSDVGLHQPQH
>7|TRBV29-1|.|TRBJ1-2
SVSDGYT
>12|TRBV18|.|TRBJ1-4
ASSSDSDNEKLF
>10|TRBV7-9|.|TRBJ1-2
ASSLDVSGYT
>12|TRBV5-6|.|TRBJ2-7
ASSATTLLNEQY
>11|TRBV7-2|.|TRBJ1-3
ASSSDSWNTIY
>14|TRBV9|TRBD1|TRBJ2-3
ASSAGQGGGTDTQY
>9|TRBV12-3/TRBV12-4|.|TRBJ1-1
ASSFGLEAF
>11|TRBV19|TRBD1|TRBJ2-1
ASSGQGRNEQF
>11|TRBV28|TRBD1|TRBJ1-1
AIRDRGDTEAF
>12|TRBV28|.|TRBJ2-6
ASLDRSGANVLT
>12|TRBV11-2|.|TRBJ1-2
ASSLDLTAAGYT
>13|TRBV11-2|TRBD2|TRBJ2-1
ASSFLAGGGDEQF
>14|TRBV30|TRBD2|TRBJ2-5
AWSVGTSGGQETQY
>11|TRBV7-8|.|TRBJ1-2
ASSFDRNYGYT
>13|TRBV14|.|TRBJ2-2
ASSQVAANTGELF
>12|TRBV11-3|TRBD2|TRBJ2-1
ASTTSGPYNEQF
>15|TRBV7-2|TRBD1|TRBJ1-6
ASSLGGTGTTSAPLH
>12|TRBV7-2|TRBD2|TRBJ2-1
ASSRTSGDNEQF
>13|TRBV27|.|TRBJ1-2
ASSLSPRGNYGYT
>13|TRBV5-6|.|TRBJ1-1
ASSLGPQGRTEAF
>13|TRBV5-1|.|TRBJ2-2
ASSLETGTPGELF
>11|TRBV5-1|.|TRBJ1-1
ASSWQGGTEAF
>12|TRBV5-6|.|TRBJ2-3
ASSLASDADTQY
>13|TRBV5-6|.|TRBJ2-7
ASSLAQGLSYEQY
>12|TRBV5-1|.|TRBJ2-5
ASSTTGQGETQY
>13|TRBV19|.|TRBJ2-1
ASSLRRGAYNEQF
>10|TRBV12-3/TRBV12-4|.|TRBJ2-3
ASSFGEDTQY
>13|TRBV5-6|TRBD1|TRBJ1-6
ASSLDRGSNSPLH
>12|TRBV5-6|TRBD1|TRBJ1-6
ASRIGTGGSPLH